These T cell receptor beta chains were read from a single sample in a study of cytomegalovirus exposure and HLA in healthy donors. The data were produced by immunoSEQ multiplex PCR, yet TCRdb's version contains in-frame clones alone and is incomplete. Seen here are around 170,000 clones, roughly 75% observed once, and the top ten hold under 7.5%. Material for sequencing was PBMCs. The source is a man aged 40-50 years in good health and CMV-seronegative. Both conserved end residues are part of each CDR3. Fields, in order: V gene, J gene, CDR3 protein.

TRBV7-2,TRBJ2-1,CASSLALHEQFF
TRBV7-9,TRBJ2-2,CASSPAGQTNTGELFF
TRBV7-9,TRBJ2-3,CASSPKGDTQYF
TRBV19,TRBJ1-5,CASSIVRVSNQPQHF
TRBV15,TRBJ1-6,CATSRGGRGNSPLHF
TRBV25-1,TRBJ2-5,CASSIAGGEGTQYF
TRBV19,TRBJ2-7,CASSMKPTYEQYF
TRBV11-2,TRBJ2-5,CASRIRTGEETQYF
TRBV5-6,TRBJ2-3,CASSVEPGLADTDTQYF
TRBV19,TRBJ2-1,CASSISSGIFFEQFF
TRBV5-1,TRBJ2-1,CASSRDSSSYNEQFF